One sample yielded the 9 T cell receptor beta chains listed below, sequenced in a study of blood T cell repertoires in COVID-19. Clones were read by immunoSEQ multiplex PCR, and TCRdb kept only the in-frame ones, dropping some. Of fewer than 350,000 clones listed, over 80% are singletons. Sequenced input: peripheral blood. Receptor source: a woman in her forties or fifties with active or convalescent COVID-19.

The genes are TRBV19 and TRBJ2-3; possible D gene TRBD1, 5 bases. The germline V gene encodes CDR1 LNHDA and CDR2 SQIVND (reference sequence). This CDR3 has 15 residues. V was pared by 5 bases and J by 3 bases, with 15 bases between. As DNA, the CDR3 is TGTGCCAGTAGTTCCCAGGGTTTCGGGACAGATACGCAGTATTTT. It yields the protein CASSSQGFGTDTQYF.

The chain combines TRBV6-6 with TRBJ2-1, with TRBD2 matching 10 bases. J lost 6 bases, V lost 2 bases, and 4 bases had no gene match. Germline CDR1 reads MNHNY; CDR2 reads SVGAGI (reference sequence). The CDR3 loop spans 15 amino acids. CDR3 region: CASSYGTSAFNEQFF. Here the CDR3 DNA reads TGTGCCAGCAGTTACGGGACTAGCGCTTTCAATGAGCAGTTCTTC.

The rearrangement joins TRBV5-1 to TRBJ2-7; TRBD2 agrees at 8 bases. The germline gives CDR1 SGHRS, CDR2 YFSETQ. The trim removed 4 bases at V and 6 bases at J, leaving 6 bases unmatched. The CDR3 consists of 13 residues. The CDR3 DNA sequence: TGCGCCAGCAGCGAGACTAGCGCAGGCGAGCAGTACTTC. Protein product: CASSETSAGEQYF.

J is TRBJ2-5 and V is TRBV5-1, with 9 bases lining up with TRBD2. V shed 9 bases, J shed 3 bases, and the junction held 15 bases outside the gene matches. The germline V gene has CDR1 SGHRS and CDR2 YFSETQ. CDR3 length equals 16 residues. The CDR3 here is CATQPGTSIVKETQYF. In DNA form, the CDR3 reads TGCGCCACCCAACCGGGGACTAGCATTGTGAAAGAGACCCAGTACTTC.

The V gene is TRBV27, the J gene TRBJ1-3, with D maybe TRBD1 (6 bases). Looked up from germline, CDR1 is MNHEY and CDR2 is SMNVEV (reference sequence). The CDR3 runs to 14 residues. V was cut by 6 bases and J by 1 base, with 10 bases left in between. Here the CDR3 DNA reads TGTGCCAGCAGGCCAGGGGTTTCTGGAAACACCATATATTTT. It codes for CASRPGVSGNTIYF.

The chain uses TRBV3-1 (or the pseudogene TRBV3-2) and TRBJ1-6, with unresolved D. The V gene's germline CDR1 is LGHDT and CDR2 YNNKEL (reference sequence). The ends were cut back, 0 bases at V and 7 bases at J, with 10 bases in the middle. The CDR3 is 15 residues long. CDR3 residues: CASSQERGPNSPLHF. The CDR3 coding sequence is TGTGCCAGCAGCCAAGAGCGAGGGCCCAATTCACCCCTCCACTTT.

The CDR3 reads CASSQRNEQFF. The CDR3 coding sequence is TGCGCCAGCAGCCAGCGTAATGAGCAGTTCTTC. This chain joins TRBV4-1 and TRBJ2-1; D is ambiguous. V lost 3 bases to trimming and J lost 7 bases, with 4 bases between them. The CDR3 is made up of 11 amino acids. Per the germline V gene, CDR1 is MGHRA and CDR2 is YSYEKL.

The chain couples TRBV5-1 to TRBJ2-3; D gene uncertain. The germline gives CDR1 SGHRS, CDR2 YFSETQ. This CDR3 spans 14 amino acids. V lost 4 bases to trimming and J lost 0 bases, with 9 bases between them. The CDR3 sequence: CASSPPLSTDTQYF. CDR3 nucleotide sequence: TGCGCCAGCAGCCCCCCCTTGAGCACAGATACGCAGTATTTT.

CDR3 protein: CASSIDGPASRSEQFF. CDR3 bases: TGTGCCAGTAGTATAGATGGCCCAGCTAGCCGCAGTGAGCAGTTCTTC. The V gene is TRBV19, the J gene TRBJ2-1; tentative D call: TRBD2 (5 bases). Trimming took 0 bases from V and 9 from J, leaving 18 bases between them. CDR1 LNHDA and CDR2 SQIVND come from the germline V gene (reference sequence). The CDR3 is 16 amino acids.